The clone carrying this T cell receptor (beta chain) was detected a few times. Its cognate antigen is unknown. This specimen comes from a study of T cell repertoires in cytomegalovirus infection. Study information: Shared public TCR beta signatures pointed to both CMV infection and a matching HLA type. Notes on the study in general: Totalled public TCR beta family frequency picked out people who carried CMV plus the relevant HLA. HLA-C-restricted CMV-specific TCR beta clonotypes were dominant in the ex vivo response.

One entry per CDR3 protein results from TCRdb running MiXCR on the reads. The sample lists a few hundred thousand distinct CDR3 sequences, about a sixth occurring once. The CDR3 is 14 amino acids. Trimming took 0 bases from V and 8 from J; bases not matched to a gene: 5. Germline V CDR1 and CDR2: LGHNA, YSLEER. This sequence originates from a human donor in good health (CMV status not recorded). Some clones in this sample may be carry-over from other donors' samples. The chain is built from TRBV4-3 and TRBJ1-1, with 8 bases identical to TRBD1. Sequencing input: PBMCs. The CDR3 reads CASSQDSGGLEAFF. CDR3 sequence (DNA): TGCGCCAGCAGCCAAGACTCAGGGGGCTTAGAAGCTTTCTTT.